The entry that follows covers one TCR beta chain sequence. Antigen unknown. J gave up 1 base and V 6 bases, and 3 bases lay outside the gene matches. The CDR3 totals 14 residues. Germline assignment: CDR1 MNHEY and CDR2 SMNVEV (reference sequence). This record comes from a study of cytomegalovirus exposure and HLA in healthy donors. As for the study in general: Assignment to the Caucasian-associated ancestry cluster applied to roughly 80% of the approximately 400 genotyped donors. Broader study findings: Most subjects had HLA-A and HLA-B alleles reportedly predicted accurately by TCR beta sequences.

The PCR made use of 60 Vbeta and 13 Jbeta primers. Data came from immunoSEQ multiplex PCR; TCRdb stores just in-frame clones and leaves some out. The table records roughly 98,000 clones, 65% to 85% of them present only once. The sequenced sample consisted of PBMCs. This receptor was identified in a woman in her seventies in good health and CMV-seropositive. This chain links TRBV27 with TRBJ1-5; 7 positions agree with TRBD1. The CDR3 DNA reads TGTGCCAGCAGAGTACAGGGGAGCAATCAGCCCCAGCATTTT. Protein sequence: CASRVQGSNQPQHF.